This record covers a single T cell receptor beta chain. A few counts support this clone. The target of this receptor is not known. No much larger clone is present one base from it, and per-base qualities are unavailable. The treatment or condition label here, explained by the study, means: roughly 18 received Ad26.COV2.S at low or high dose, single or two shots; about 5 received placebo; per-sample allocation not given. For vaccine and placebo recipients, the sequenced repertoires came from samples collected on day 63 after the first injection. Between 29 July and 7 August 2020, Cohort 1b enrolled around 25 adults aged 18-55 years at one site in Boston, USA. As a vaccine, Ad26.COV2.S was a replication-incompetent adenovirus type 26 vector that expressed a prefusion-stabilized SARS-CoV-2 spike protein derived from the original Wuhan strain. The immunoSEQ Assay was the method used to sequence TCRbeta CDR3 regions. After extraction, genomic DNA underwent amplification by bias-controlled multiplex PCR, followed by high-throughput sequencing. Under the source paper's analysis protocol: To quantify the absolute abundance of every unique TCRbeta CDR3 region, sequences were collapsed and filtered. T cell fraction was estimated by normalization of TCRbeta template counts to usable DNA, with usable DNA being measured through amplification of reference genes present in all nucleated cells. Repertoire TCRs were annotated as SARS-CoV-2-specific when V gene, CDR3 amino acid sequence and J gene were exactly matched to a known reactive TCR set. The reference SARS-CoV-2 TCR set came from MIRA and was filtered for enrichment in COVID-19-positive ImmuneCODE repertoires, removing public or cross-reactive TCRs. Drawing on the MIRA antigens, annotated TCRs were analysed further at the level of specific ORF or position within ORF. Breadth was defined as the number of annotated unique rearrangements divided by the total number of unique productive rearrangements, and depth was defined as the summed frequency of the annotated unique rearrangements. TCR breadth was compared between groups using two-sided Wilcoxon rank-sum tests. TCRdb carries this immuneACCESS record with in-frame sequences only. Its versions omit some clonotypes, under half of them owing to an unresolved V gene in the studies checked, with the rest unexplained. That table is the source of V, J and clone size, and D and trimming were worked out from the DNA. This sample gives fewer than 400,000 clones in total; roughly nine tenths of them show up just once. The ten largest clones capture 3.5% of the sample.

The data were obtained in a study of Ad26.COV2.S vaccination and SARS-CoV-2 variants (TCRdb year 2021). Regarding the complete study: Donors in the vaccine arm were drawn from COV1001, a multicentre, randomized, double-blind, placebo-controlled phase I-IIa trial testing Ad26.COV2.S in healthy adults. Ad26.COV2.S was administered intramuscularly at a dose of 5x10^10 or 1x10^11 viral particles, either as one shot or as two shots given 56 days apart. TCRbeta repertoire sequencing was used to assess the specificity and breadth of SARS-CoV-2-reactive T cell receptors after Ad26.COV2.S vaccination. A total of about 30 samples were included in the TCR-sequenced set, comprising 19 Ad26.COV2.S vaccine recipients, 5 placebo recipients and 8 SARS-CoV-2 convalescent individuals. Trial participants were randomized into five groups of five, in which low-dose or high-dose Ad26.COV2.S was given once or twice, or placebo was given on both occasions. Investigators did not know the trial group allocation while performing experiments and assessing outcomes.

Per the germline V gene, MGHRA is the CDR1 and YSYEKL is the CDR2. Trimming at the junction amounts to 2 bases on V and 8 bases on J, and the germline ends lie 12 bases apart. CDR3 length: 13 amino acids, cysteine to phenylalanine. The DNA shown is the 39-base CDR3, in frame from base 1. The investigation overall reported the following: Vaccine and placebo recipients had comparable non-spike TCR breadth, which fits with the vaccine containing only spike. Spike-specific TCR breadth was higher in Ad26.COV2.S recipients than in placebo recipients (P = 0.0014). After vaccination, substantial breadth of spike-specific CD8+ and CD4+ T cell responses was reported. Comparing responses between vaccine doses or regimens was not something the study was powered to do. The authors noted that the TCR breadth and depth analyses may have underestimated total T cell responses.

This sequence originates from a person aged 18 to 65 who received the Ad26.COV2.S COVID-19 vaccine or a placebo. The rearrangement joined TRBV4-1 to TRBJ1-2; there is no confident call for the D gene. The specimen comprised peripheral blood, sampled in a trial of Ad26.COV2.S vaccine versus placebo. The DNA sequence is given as TGCGCCAGCAGCCAACTACAAAGCGGCGGCTACACCTTC. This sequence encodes CASSQLQSGGYTF.